This TCR beta chain was identified in a study of siplizumab effects on memory and regulatory T cells. Findings of the study overall: It was not possible to assign a naive or memory phenotype to roughly 80-96% of proliferating CD4+ or CD8+ clones. Alloreactive CD4+ clones that could be mapped were on average approximately 69% Treg-derived with siplizumab, against roughly 27% in controls.

The CDR3 runs 13 residues. V shed 6 bases and J shed 6 bases, with 15 bases lying between them. Germline lookup yields CDR1 MNHEY and CDR2 SMNVEV (reference sequence). In regard to this clone: Its antigen is still unknown.

TCRdb keeps only in-frame clones here, not all; method: immunoSEQ multiplex PCR. The repertoire holds 100,000 or so clones, with 80% to 95% as singletons. This chain uses TRBV27 with TRBJ2-7, with D possibly matching TRBD1 (5 bases). The sequenced sample consisted of non-Treg CD4+ T cells sorted from blood. This receptor was identified in a human donor in good health. The CDR3 DNA reads as TGTGCCAGCAGCTCCCCAGGGATTCGCGAGCAGTACTTC. Its protein product is CASSSPGIREQYF.